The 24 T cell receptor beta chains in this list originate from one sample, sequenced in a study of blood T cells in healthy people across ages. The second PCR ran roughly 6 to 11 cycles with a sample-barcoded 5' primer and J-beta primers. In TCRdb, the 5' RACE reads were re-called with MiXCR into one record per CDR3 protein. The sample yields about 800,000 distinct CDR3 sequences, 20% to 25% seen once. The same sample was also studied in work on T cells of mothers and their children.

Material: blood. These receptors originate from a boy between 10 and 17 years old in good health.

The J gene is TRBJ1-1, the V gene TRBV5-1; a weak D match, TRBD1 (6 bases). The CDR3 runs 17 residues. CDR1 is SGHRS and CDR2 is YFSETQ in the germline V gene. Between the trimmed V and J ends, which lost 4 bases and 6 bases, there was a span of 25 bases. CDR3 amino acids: CASSQEAQGWARPEAFF. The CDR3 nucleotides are TGCGCCAGCAGCCAAGAAGCACAGGGTTGGGCTCGGCCTGAAGCTTTCTTT.

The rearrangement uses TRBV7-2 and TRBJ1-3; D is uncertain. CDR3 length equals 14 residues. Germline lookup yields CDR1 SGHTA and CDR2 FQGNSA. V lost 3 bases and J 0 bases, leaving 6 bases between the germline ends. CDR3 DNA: TGTGCCAGCAGCTTCGGTAACTCTGGAAACACCATATATTTT. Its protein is CASSFGNSGNTIYF.

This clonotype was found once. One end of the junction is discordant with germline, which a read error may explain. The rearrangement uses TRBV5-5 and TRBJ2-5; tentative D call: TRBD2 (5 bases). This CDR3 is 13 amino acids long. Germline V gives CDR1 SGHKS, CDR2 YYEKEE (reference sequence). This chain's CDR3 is CVSSPSPTETQYF. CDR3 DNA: TGTGTCAGCAGCCCTAGCCCCACGGAGACCCAGTACTTC.

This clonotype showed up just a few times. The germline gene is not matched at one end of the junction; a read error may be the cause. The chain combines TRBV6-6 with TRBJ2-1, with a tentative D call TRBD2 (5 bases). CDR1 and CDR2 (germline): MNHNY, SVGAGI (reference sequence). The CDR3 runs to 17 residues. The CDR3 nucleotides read TGTGCCAGCAGCTACTCCTATTCCACCGGGAAGGACAATGAGCAGTTCTTC. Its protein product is CASSYSYSTGKDNEQFF.

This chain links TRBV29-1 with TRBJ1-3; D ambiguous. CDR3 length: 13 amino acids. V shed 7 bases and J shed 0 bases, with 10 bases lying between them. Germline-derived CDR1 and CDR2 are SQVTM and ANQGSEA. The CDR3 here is CSAQQISGNTIYF. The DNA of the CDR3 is TGCAGCGCCCAACAAATCTCTGGAAACACCATATATTTT.

The DNA of the CDR3 is TGTGCCACCAGTGATCAAGGGAGCTCCTACAATGAGCAGTTCTTC. Protein: CATSDQGSSYNEQFF. The chain is built from TRBV24-1 and TRBJ2-1; weak D call: TRBD2 (5 bases). V lost 3 bases to trimming and J lost 0 bases, with 8 bases between them. The CDR3 contains 15 residues. The germline CDR1 and CDR2 sequences are KGHDR and SFDVKD.

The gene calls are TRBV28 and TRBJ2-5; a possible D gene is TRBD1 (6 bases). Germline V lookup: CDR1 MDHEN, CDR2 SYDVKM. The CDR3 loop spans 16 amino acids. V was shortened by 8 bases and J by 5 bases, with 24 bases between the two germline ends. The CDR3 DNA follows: TGTGCCAGCGGGCCGAGACAGGTCCCCACGAGGGAGACCCAGTACTTC. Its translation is CASGPRQVPTRETQYF.

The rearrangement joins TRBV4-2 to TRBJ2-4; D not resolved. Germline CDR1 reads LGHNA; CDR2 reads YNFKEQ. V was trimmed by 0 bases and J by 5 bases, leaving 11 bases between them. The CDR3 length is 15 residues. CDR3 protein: CASSQDLGGQNIQYF. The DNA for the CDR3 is TGTGCCAGCAGCCAAGATCTGGGCGGACAAAACATTCAGTACTTC.

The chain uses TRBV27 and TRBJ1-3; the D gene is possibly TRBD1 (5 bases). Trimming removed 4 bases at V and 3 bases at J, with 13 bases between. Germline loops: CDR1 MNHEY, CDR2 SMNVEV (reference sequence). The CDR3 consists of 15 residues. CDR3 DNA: TGTGCCAGCAGTTACGAGGGGCGTTTTGGAAACACCATATATTTT. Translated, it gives CASSYEGRFGNTIYF.

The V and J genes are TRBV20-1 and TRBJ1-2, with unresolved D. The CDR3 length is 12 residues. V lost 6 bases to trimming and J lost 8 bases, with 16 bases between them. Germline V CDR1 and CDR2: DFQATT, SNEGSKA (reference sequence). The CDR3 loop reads CSATLAGLGYTF. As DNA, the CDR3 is TGCAGTGCAACTTTAGCAGGCCTCGGCTACACCTTC.

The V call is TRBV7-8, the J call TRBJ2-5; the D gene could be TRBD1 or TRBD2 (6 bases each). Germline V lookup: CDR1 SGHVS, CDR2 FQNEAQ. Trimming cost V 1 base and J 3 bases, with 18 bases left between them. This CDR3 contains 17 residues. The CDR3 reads CASSLVWGAGSKETQYF. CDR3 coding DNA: TGTGCCAGCAGCTTAGTCTGGGGGGCCGGATCGAAAGAGACCCAGTACTTC. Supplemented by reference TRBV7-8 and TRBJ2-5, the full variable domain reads GAGVSQSPRYKVAKRGQDVALRCDPISGHVSLFWYQQALGQGPEFLTYFQNEAQLDKSGLPSDRFFAERPEGSVSTLKIQRTQQEDSAVYLCASSLVWGAGSKETQYFGPGTRLLVL.

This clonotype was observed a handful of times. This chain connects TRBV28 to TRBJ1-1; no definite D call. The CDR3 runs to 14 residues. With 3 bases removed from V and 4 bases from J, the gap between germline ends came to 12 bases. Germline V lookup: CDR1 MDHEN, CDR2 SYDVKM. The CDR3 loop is CASSFGRRGTEAFF. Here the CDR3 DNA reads TGTGCCAGCAGTTTCGGGAGGCGCGGCACTGAAGCTTTCTTT.

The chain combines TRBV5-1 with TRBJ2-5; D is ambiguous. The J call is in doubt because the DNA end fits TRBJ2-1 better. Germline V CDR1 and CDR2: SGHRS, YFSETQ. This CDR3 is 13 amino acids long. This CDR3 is CASSLDPSYEQFF. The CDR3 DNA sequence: TGCGCCAGCAGCTTGGACCCCTCTTATGAGCAGTTCTTC.

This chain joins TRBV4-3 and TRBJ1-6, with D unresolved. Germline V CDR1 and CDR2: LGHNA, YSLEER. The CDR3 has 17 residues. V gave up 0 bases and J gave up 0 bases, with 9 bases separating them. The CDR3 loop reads CASSQEPGSSYNSPLHF. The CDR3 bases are TGCGCCAGCAGCCAAGAGCCGGGGAGCTCCTATAATTCACCCCTCCACTTT.

CDR3 residues: CASSQGSHNEKLFF. The CDR3 DNA reads TGTGCCAGCAGCCAGGGCAGTCATAATGAAAAACTGTTTTTT. The chain is built from TRBV7-9 and TRBJ1-4, with D tentatively TRBD1 (5 bases). The V and J ends lost 5 bases and 4 bases respectively, with 11 bases between them. Germline CDR1 reads SEHNR; CDR2 reads FQNEAQ (reference sequence). This CDR3 has 14 amino acids.

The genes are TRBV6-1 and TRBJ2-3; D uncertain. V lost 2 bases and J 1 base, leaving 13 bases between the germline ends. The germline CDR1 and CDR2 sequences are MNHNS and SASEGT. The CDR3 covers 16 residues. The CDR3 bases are TGTGCCAGCAGTGAAAGGGCCAACTTGCGCACAGATACGCAGTATTTT. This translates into CASSERANLRTDTQYF.

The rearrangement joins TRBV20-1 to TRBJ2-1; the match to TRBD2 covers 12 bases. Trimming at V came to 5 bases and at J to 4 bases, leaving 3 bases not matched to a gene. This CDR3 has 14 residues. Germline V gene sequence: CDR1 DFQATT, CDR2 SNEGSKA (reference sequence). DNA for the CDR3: TGCAGTGCTCGACTAGCGGGAGAGTACAATGAGCAGTTCTTC. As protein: CSARLAGEYNEQFF.

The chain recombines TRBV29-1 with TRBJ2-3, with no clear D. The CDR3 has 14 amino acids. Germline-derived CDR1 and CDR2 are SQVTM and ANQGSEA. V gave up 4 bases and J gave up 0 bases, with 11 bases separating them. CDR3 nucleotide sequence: TGCAGCGTTGCCGATGTGCTTAGCACAGATACGCAGTATTTT. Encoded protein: CSVADVLSTDTQYF.

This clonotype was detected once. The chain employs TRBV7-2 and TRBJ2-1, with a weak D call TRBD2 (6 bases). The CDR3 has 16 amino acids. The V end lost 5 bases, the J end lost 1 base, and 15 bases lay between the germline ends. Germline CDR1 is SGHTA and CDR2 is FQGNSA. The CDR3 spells CASSTGAGQSYNEQFF. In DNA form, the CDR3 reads TGTGCCAGCAGCACCGGAGCGGGCCAATCCTACAATGAGCAGTTCTTC.

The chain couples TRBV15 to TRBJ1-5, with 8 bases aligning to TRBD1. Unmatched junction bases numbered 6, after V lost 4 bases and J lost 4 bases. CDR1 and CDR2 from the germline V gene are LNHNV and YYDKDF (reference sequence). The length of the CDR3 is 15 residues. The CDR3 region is CATSIRGTGNQPQHF. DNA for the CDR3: TGTGCCACCAGCATCCGTGGGACAGGAAATCAGCCCCAGCATTTT. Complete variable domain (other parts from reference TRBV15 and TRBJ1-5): DAMVIQNPRYQVTQFGKPVTLSCSQTLNHNVMYWYQQKSSQAPKLLFHYYDKDFNNEADTPDNFQSRRPNTSFCFLDIRSPGLGDTAMYLCATSIRGTGNQPQHFGDGTRLSIL.

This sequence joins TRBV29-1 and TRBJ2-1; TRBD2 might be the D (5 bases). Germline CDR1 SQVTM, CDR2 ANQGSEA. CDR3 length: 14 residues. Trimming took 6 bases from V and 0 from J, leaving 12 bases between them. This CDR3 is CSVEEDSSYNEQFF. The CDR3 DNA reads TGCAGCGTGGAGGAGGATAGCTCCTACAATGAGCAGTTCTTC.

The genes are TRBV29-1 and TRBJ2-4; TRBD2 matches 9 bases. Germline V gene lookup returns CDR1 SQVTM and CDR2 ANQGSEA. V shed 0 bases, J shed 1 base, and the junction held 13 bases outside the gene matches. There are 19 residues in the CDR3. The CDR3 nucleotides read TGCAGCGTTGAAGAGCGCCTAGCGGGGCATGAAGGGGCCAAAAACATTCAGTACTTC. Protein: CSVEERLAGHEGAKNIQYF.

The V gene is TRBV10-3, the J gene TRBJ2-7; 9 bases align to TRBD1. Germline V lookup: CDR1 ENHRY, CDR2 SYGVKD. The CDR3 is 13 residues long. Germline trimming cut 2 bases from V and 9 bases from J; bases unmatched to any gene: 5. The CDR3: CAISEGDREGQYF. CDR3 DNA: TGTGCCATCAGTGAGGGGGACAGGGAGGGGCAGTACTTC.

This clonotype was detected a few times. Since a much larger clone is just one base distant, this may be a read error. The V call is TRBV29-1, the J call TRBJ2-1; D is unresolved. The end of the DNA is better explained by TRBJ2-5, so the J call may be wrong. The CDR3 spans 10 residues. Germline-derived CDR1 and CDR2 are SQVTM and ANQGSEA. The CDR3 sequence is CSVEQETQYF. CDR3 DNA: TGCAGCGTTGAGCAAGAGACCCAGTACTTC.